Included here is one T cell receptor beta chain sequence, with context. Its antigen is not yet known. The record has no base qualities; no much larger clone is one base away. In the ViraFEST assay, PBMC were stimulated with viral peptide pools, and antigen-specific CD4+ T cell clonotypes were then identified by expansion using TCR sequencing. After more than 9 days of culture, CD4+ T cells were isolated with the EasySep CD4+ T cell isolation kit. Participants received two doses of either the BNT162b2 or the mRNA-1273 mRNA SARS-CoV-2 vaccine. Healthy vaccine recipients had no prior SARS-CoV-2 infection, confirmed by negative nucleocapsid antibodies before and after vaccination. Each well held over 1.5 million PBMC cultured in IMDM containing around 5% human AB serum, 9.5 to 10 IU/ml IL-2 and gentamicin, along with around 9.1 ug/ml peptides. Half of the culture medium was replaced with fresh IL-2-containing medium on days 3 and 7. Unless noted otherwise, every peptide stimulation condition was grown in triplicate wells. Using Ficoll-Paque Plus gradient centrifugation, PBMC were separated from whole blood and then either used fresh or cryopreserved at -140C. The overlapping peptide pools covered the spike proteins of SARS-CoV-2 and of the common cold coronaviruses HCoV-NL63, HCoV-OC43 and HCoV-229E. The QIAamp micro DNA kit was used to extract genomic DNA from the cultured CD4+ T cells.

This sample was included in a study of vaccination effects on CD4 cells after COVID-19 (dated 2022 in TCRdb). The study in broad terms: Post-vaccine samples across the study were collected a median of 72 days after the second dose, with a range of 14 to 241. The full study included 9 to 10 COVID-19 convalescent patients and a handful of SARS-CoV-2-naive healthy vaccine recipients. The study compared SARS-CoV-2 spike-specific CD4+ TCR repertoires before and after mRNA vaccination in COVID-19 convalescent patients and infection-naive vaccine recipients. Cultures from other donors in the study were sequenced with the Oncomine TCR Beta short-read assay on an Illumina iSeq 100.

Libraries were made using the immunoSEQ multiplex PCR assay. DNA from the cultured, isolated CD4+ T cells was subjected to TCR beta CDR3 sequencing. The paper's processing steps were these. Non-productive TCR sequences were removed, reads were trimmed to the CDR3 region, and CDR3s of at least 7 amino acids were retained. The MANAFEST web app was used to pick out antigen-specific clonotypes by comparing their expansion in peptide wells with that in reference cultures. Positive clones required FDR<0.05 expansion versus reference and all other wells, odds ratio above 5, and frequency above 0.1% in two replicate wells. Cross-reactive clonotypes were defined as significantly expanded in SARS-CoV-2 spike wells and in at least one common cold coronavirus spike condition. CDR3 similarity was assessed by Levenshtein distance using the stringdist R package, and unrooted trees were constructed with ape in R 3.6.1. TCRdb limited this immuneACCESS table to in-frame rearrangements with V and J called. A share of clones is missing; checked studies link under half to unresolved V genes, and the rest is unexplained. That table supplies the V and J calls and clone size; D and trimming were determined from the DNA. Counted in this sample were around 24,000 clones; roughly 76% of them appeared once. The top ten clonotypes cover about 5.7% of the sample.

What the research found in general, with its limitations: Among healthy vaccine recipients, nearly all vaccine-induced clones were SARS-CoV-2 mono-reactive, and only 1 of 255 was cross-reactive with common cold coronaviruses. Only a small number of convalescent patients were included, and no early post-infection timepoints were available, which limited the study. Clones induced by infection and clones induced by vaccination both contracted markedly at late timepoints after vaccination, which fits with T cell responses waning over time.

The sequencing used CD4+ T cells from PBMCs cultured with SARS-CoV-2 spike peptides, collected after COVID-19 vaccination. Taken with the paper, the label for cell subset or site translates to: SARS-CoV-2 spike overlapping peptide pool stimulation. The clonotype comes from a human donor who received a COVID-19 vaccine. Some clones in this sample may be carry-over from other donors' samples.

The DNA is as follows: TGTGCCAGCGGCCGTGGGTACCAGCCCCAGCATTTT. The translation is CASGRGYQPQHF. The V and J segments used are TRBV6-6 and TRBJ1-5; the D gene cannot be resolved reliably. The germline V gene (reference sequence) provides CDR1 MNHNY and CDR2 SVGAGI. Deletion took 8 bases off V and 7 bases off J, with a span of 12 bases between the germline ends. Including the terminal cysteine and phenylalanine, the CDR3 comprises 12 residues. Here the CDR3 DNA is all that survives: 36 bases in frame from base 1.